The sequence of this T cell receptor beta chain was determined in a study of OX40 agonist ivuxolimab in advanced cancers. Study summary: Patients were given ivuxolimab, an antibody that agonizes OX40 (CD134).

A note on this clone: Antigen specificity is unknown.

Produced via immunoSEQ multiplex PCR; TCRdb's table is partial and in-frame only. The profile shows about 64,000 clones, roughly 80% of them singletons. Blood sampling took place at baseline, cycle 4 day 1, and cycle 7 day 1. Germline-derived CDR1 and CDR2 are MNHNY and SVGAGI (reference sequence). The CDR3 is 14 residues long. V lost 5 bases and J 6 bases, leaving 16 bases between the germline ends. Study results and limitations: There were, on average, more expanded clones in CD8+ T cells than in CD4+.

Sequencing was performed on CD4+ or CD8+ T cells sorted from blood, taken in a trial of the OX40 agonist ivuxolimab. The chain is built from TRBV6-6 and TRBJ1-2, with D possibly matching TRBD1 (6 bases). This TCR came from an adult with an advanced solid tumor such as melanoma, head and neck, liver or kidney cancer. CDR3 in DNA: TGTGCCAGCAGTACCGTACCCAAGGGGGATGGCTACACCTTC. This codes for CASSTVPKGDGYTF.